Following are 15 T cell receptor beta chains from one sample sequenced in a study of blood T cells in healthy people across ages. The use of a sample-barcoded 5' primer and a J-beta primer mix characterized a second PCR of about 7 to 12 cycles. One entry per CDR3 protein, called by TCRdb with MiXCR from the 5' RACE reads. Here the sample spans approximately 1.5 million distinct CDR3 sequences, around 40% being singletons. Sequencing was carried out using blood. The receptors come from a woman aged 18-29 years in good health.

This clonotype was counted a few times. The rearrangement uses TRBV6-2 or TRBV6-3 and TRBJ2-1, with TRBD2 matching over 8 bases. Germline assignment: CDR1 MNHEY and CDR2 SVGEGT. This CDR3 is built from 13 residues. With V trimmed by 6 bases and J by 6 bases, 4 bases remained unmatched. The CDR3 DNA follows: TGTGCCAGCAGAAGGACTAGCCGCAATGAGCAGTTCTTC. Its protein is CASRRTSRNEQFF.

The V call is TRBV27, the J call TRBJ1-4; no firm D call. Germline loops: CDR1 MNHEY, CDR2 SMNVEV (reference sequence). V dropped 3 bases and J dropped 5 bases, with 10 bases sitting between them. This CDR3 contains 14 residues. CDR3 nucleotides: TGTGCCAGCAGTTTGCGGCTCGGGAATGAAAAACTGTTTTTT. It codes for CASSLRLGNEKLFF.

As for this clonotype: A single base separates this from a much larger clone, so it may be a read error. The rearrangement joins TRBV29-1 to TRBJ2-5, with D perhaps matching TRBD2 (7 bases). Germline V gene lookup returns CDR1 SQVTM and CDR2 ANQGSEA. The CDR3 totals 12 residues. Trimming stripped 4 bases from V and 9 bases from J, with 15 bases between. CDR3 sequence (DNA): TGCAGCGTTGTAGAGGGGGGGAGTTCCCAGTACTTC. This encodes CSVVEGGSSQYF.

This clonotype showed up just a few times. The gene calls are TRBV3-1 and TRBJ2-5; TRBD2 agrees at 8 bases. V lost 1 base to trimming and J lost 11 bases; unmatched junction nucleotides: 15. In germline, CDR1 is LGHDT, CDR2 YNNKEL (reference sequence). The CDR3 consists of 16 residues. CDR3 in DNA: TGTGCCAGCAGCCAAGTTTCAGCGGGGGAGTACAATGAGCAGTACTTC. It is translated as CASSQVSAGEYNEQYF.

The chain links TRBV3-1 to TRBJ2-1, with a weak D call TRBD2 (5 bases). The length of the CDR3 is 14 residues. Between the trimmed V and J ends, which lost 1 base and 6 bases, there was a span of 10 bases. The V gene's germline CDR1 is LGHDT and CDR2 YNNKEL (reference sequence). The chain's CDR3 is CASSQAGIGNEQFF. The DNA of the CDR3 is TGTGCCAGCAGCCAAGCGGGAATCGGCAATGAGCAGTTCTTC.

Regarding this clonotype: Relative to the germline gene, one junction end is altered; a read error may explain this. This chain links TRBV7-9 with TRBJ2-5, with 7 positions matching TRBD2. The J call is doubtful: the DNA matches TRBJ2-7 better. CDR1 and CDR2 (germline): SEHNR, FQNEAQ (reference sequence). CDR3 length: 14 amino acids. The CDR3 protein is CASRLAWAGDEQYF. In DNA, the CDR3 is TGTGCCAGCCGCTTAGCGTGGGCGGGAGACGAGCAGTACTTC.

A few counts support this clonotype. The rearrangement links TRBV7-2 to TRBJ1-5; D not certain. Germline V lookup: CDR1 SGHTA, CDR2 FQGNSA. Between the trimmed V and J ends, which lost 5 bases and 4 bases, there was a span of 6 bases. This CDR3 comprises 12 residues. The CDR3 nucleotides read TGTGCCAGCAGCGCGAAGAATCAGCCCCAGCATTTT. Its translation is CASSAKNQPQHF.

This clonotype was seen only a few times. The chain carries TRBV27 and TRBJ2-3; maybe TRBD2 (6 bases). CDR3 length: 15 residues. V lost 3 bases, J lost 2 bases, and 12 bases lay in between. Germline CDR1 and CDR2: MNHEY and SMNVEV (reference sequence). The CDR3 protein is CASSLEGRVTDTQYF. CDR3 coding DNA: TGTGCCAGCAGTTTGGAGGGTAGGGTCACAGATACGCAGTATTTT.

The count of this clonotype is one. The V gene is TRBV7-8, the J gene TRBJ2-3; D call uncertain. Trimming took off 8 bases at V and 0 bases at J, with 21 bases between the two ends. The V gene's germline CDR1 is SGHVS and CDR2 FQNEAQ. This CDR3 has 17 residues. CDR3 bases: TGTGCCAGCTTAGAGTATTGTGACAACCGGAGCACAGATACGCAGTATTTT. The encoded protein is CASLEYCDNRSTDTQYF.

This clonotype has only a few counts. The chain joins TRBV27 to TRBJ1-6, with a weak D call TRBD1 (5 bases). The germline V gene encodes CDR1 MNHEY and CDR2 SMNVEV (reference sequence). This CDR3 has 12 residues. The V end lost 9 bases, the J end lost 15 bases, and 18 bases lay between the germline ends. CDR3: CASGGTVGLLHF. CDR3 coding DNA: TGTGCCAGTGGGGGAACAGTAGGACTCCTCCACTTT.

This clonotype was counted once. The CDR3 region has the DNA TGTGCCAGCAGCCCTGTGGAGGGAACCTACGAGCAGTACTTC. This encodes CASSPVEGTYEQYF. The V gene is TRBV7-9, the J gene TRBJ2-7; tentative D call: TRBD2 (6 bases). This CDR3 comprises 14 residues. With 5 bases removed from V and 2 bases from J, the gap between germline ends came to 13 bases. Per the germline V gene, CDR1 is SEHNR and CDR2 is FQNEAQ (reference sequence).

The chain employs TRBV19 and TRBJ2-2, with TRBD1 matching over 8 bases. The V and J ends lost 10 bases and 6 bases, in that order; junction bases with no gene match: 7. There are 13 residues in the CDR3. Germline CDR1 LNHDA, CDR2 SQIVND (reference sequence). The CDR3 DNA is TGTGCCATCCAACAGGGGGAGGCCGGGGAGCTGTTTTTT. It translates to CAIQQGEAGELFF.

This clonotype was picked up a small number of times. The V and J genes are TRBV6-2 or TRBV6-3 and TRBJ1-1; no definite D call. Trimming cost V 6 bases and J 1 base, with 6 bases left between them. Germline V gene data show CDR1 as MNHEY and CDR2 as SVGEGT. The CDR3 totals 12 residues. The CDR3 DNA follows: TGTGCCAGCAGAGGCAGGAACACTGAAGCTTTCTTT. Its translation is CASRGRNTEAFF.

The rearrangement links TRBV24-1 to TRBJ1-4; a weak D match, TRBD1 (6 bases). V was shortened by 2 bases and J by 8 bases, with 11 bases between the two germline ends. Germline V lookup: CDR1 KGHDR, CDR2 SFDVKD. The CDR3 sequence is 14 residues long. CDR3 sequence: CATSDSQGGEKLFF. In nucleotides, the CDR3 is TGTGCCACCAGTGATTCCCAAGGGGGAGAAAAACTGTTTTTT.

In its sample, this clonotype was seen many times. The V call is TRBV10-3, the J call TRBJ2-3; 12 positions agree with TRBD2. CDR3 length equals 15 residues. CDR1 ENHRY and CDR2 SYGVKD come from the germline V gene. Trimming took 10 bases from V and 2 from J; bases not matched to a gene: 7. The CDR3 spells CATGRLAGVTDTQYF. The DNA for the CDR3 is TGTGCCACCGGGCGACTAGCGGGAGTCACAGATACGCAGTATTTT.